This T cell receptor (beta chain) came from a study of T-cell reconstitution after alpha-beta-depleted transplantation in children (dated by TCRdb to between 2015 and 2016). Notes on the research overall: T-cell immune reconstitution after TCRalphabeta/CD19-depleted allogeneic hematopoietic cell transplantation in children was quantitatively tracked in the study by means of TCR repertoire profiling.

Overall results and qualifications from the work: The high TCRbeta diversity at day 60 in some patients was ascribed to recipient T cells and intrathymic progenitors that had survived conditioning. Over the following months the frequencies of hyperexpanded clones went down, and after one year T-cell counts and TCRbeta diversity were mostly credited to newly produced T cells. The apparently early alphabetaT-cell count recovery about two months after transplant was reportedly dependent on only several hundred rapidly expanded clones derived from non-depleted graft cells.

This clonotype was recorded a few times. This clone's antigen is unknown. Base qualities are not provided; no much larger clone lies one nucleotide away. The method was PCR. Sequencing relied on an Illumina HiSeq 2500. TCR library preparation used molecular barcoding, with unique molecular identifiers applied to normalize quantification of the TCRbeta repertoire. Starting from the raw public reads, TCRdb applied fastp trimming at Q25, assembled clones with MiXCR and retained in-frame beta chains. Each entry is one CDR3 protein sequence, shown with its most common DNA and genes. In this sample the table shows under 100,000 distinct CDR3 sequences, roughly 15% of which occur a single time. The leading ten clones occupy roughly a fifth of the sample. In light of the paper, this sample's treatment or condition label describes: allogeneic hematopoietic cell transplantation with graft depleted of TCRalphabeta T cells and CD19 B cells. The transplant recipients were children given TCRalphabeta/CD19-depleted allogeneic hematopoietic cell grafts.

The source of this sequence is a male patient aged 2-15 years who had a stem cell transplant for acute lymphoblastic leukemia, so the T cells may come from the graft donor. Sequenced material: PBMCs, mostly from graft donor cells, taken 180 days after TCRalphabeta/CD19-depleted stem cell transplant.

The DNA reads TGCGCCAGCAGATCAAGCGGGGGGGCCTACAATGAGCAGTTCTTC. It translates to CASRSSGGAYNEQFF. Recombination joined TRBV5-1 with TRBJ2-1; TRBD2 agrees with 10 junctional bases. The CDR1 and CDR2 encoded by the germline V gene are SGHRS and YFSETQ. The CDR3 measures 15 amino acids from cysteine to phenylalanine. The kept DNA is CDR3 alone, 45 bases in frame from the first base. Ends trimmed: V by 5 bases, J by 2 bases; bases unmatched to a gene: 4. Here the CDR3 is joined to the reference TRBV5-1 and TRBJ2-1 genes, and the full variable domain is: KAGVTQTPRYLIKTRGQQVTLSCSPISGHRSVSWYQQTPGQGLQFLFEYFSETQRNKGNFPGRFSGRQFSNSRSEMNVSTLELGDSALYLCASRSSGGAYNEQFFGPGTRLTVL.